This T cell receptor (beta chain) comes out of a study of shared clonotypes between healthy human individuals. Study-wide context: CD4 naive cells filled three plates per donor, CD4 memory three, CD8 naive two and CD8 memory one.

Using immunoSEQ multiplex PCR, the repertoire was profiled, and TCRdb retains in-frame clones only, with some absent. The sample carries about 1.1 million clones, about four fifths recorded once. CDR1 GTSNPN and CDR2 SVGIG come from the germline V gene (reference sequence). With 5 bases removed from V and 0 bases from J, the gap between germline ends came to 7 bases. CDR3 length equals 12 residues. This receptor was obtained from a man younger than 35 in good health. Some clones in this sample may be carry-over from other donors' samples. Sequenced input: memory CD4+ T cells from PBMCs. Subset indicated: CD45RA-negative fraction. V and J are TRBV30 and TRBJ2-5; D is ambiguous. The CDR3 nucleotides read TGTGCCTGGGCAGTATACCAAGAGACCCAGTACTTC. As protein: CAWAVYQETQYF.